This T cell receptor beta chain was sequenced during a study of blood T cells in healthy people across ages (dated by TCRdb to between 2014 and 2017). Regarding the study in general: In model experiments, template switching captured roughly one uniquely barcoded TCR beta cDNA molecule for every two T cells. The donors were divided into four age groups: young (average around 16 years), middle-aged (about 41), aged (62) and long-lived (roughly 82). Using the same blood draw, the study looked at two additional independent replicas of 1 million unique cDNA reads for two donors, one aged 18 to 30 and the other aged 80 or older. Using deep sequencing normalized with unique cDNA molecular identifiers, the study measured how TCR beta repertoire diversity changes with age.

Results and caveats for the whole study, not just this receptor: Donor CMV infection status was unknown, potentially confounding age-related changes in expanded clonotypes. The long-lived group showed more naive CD4+ T cells, fewer expanded clones and increased TCR diversity than the aged group, suggesting age selection. Estimates of total diversity from one million sequenced T cells were regarded as lower bounds and underestimates. There was a strong correlation between observed TCR beta diversity and the percentage of naive T cells measured by flow cytometry. Since profiling was done on bulk unsorted PBMCs, naive and antigen-experienced compartments could not be conclusively compared. Observed TCR beta diversity per million T cells fell roughly linearly with age, and a significant reduction was already apparent by age roughly 40.

Libraries were built with 5' RACE. Sequencer: Illumina HiSeq 2500. The second PCR ran for about 7 to 11 cycles and used a J-beta primer mix along with a sample-barcoded 5' primer. Each TCR beta cDNA molecule received a unique molecular identifier from a template-switch 5' adaptor carrying 12 random nucleotides. At least 2.5 million CDR3-containing paired-end reads were obtained from each sample. All of the RNA was converted into first-strand cDNA using the Mint cDNA synthesis kit, with a TRBC-specific oligonucleotide serving as the primer. Following uracil-DNA glycosylase treatment, a first 18-cycle PCR with universal primers M1SS and BC2_uni_R was performed on all cDNA. Under the source paper's analysis protocol: For normalization, 1 million high-quality reads, each with a distinct molecular identifier, were randomly selected from each sample. Reads sharing molecular identifiers were discarded rather than binned into consensus sequences. MiTCR, run with a Q25 quality threshold and the strictest error-elimination algorithm, handled CDR3 identification, clonotype clustering and error correction. A nonparametric unseen species model with Euler transformation was used to estimate lower-bound total TCR beta diversity. TCRdb's own reprocessing of the public reads used fastp at Q25 and MiXCR and kept productive beta chains. Every distinct CDR3 protein forms one entry, paired with its most common genes and DNA. Here the V and J calls rest on TCRdb's processing, not on the authors' analysis. For this sample there are about 780,000 distinct CDR3 sequences; under 30% appear just once. Jointly, the top ten make up about 3% of the sample.

The V end loses 3 bases and the J end loses 5 bases, and a stretch of 14 bases separates them. Counted from cysteine to phenylalanine, this CDR3 has 14 amino acids. Here the CDR3 DNA is all that survives: 42 bases in frame from base 1. According to the germline V gene (reference sequence), CDR1 reads SGHKS and CDR2 reads YYEKEE. Donors were under 40 systemically healthy Caucasian individuals from Russia aged 6 to 90 years. Roughly 9 milliliters of peripheral blood were drawn from each donor into EDTA-treated Vacutainer tubes. PBMCs were isolated by Ficoll-Paque density-gradient centrifugation, with at least 6 million obtained per sample. Total RNA, at least 5.5 micrograms per sample, was extracted from PBMCs with Trizol reagent. For every donor, an aliquot of PBMCs went through flow cytometry to measure the percentages of naive CD45RAhigh/CD27high T cells. On this clonotype: It has no known antigen specificity. It has no much larger one-base neighbor in the sample; base qualities were not kept.

This sample also appeared in a second study, on T cells of mothers and their children. That second report states: Donors were nine systemically healthy Caucasian individuals: three mothers and their six children. cDNA synthesis consumed the entire amount of extracted RNA, loaded at 1.5 ug RNA in each 15 ul reaction. In the second PCR, the M1S primer introduced both the sample barcodes and 2-4 random nucleotides. Over 8 million TCR beta CDR3 reads came from each mother, compared with approximately 3.1 million reads from each child. In both related and unrelated pairs, thymic selection shapes the output of TCR recombination in a similar way, with inherited differences having only a minor effect. Normalized repertoire overlap was always found to be slightly, but never significantly, higher in related mother-child pairs than in unrelated mother-child pairs. No persistent microchimeric T cell clones were found, with a detection sensitivity of approximately 100 clones per million clonotypes. Deep NGS was used in the study to compare the TCR beta repertoires of mothers and children and to look for features that separate related mother-child pairs from unrelated individuals. The mean age was roughly 40 +/- 4 years for the mothers and around 11 +/- 4 years for the children. After adapter ligation with NEBNext reagents, the libraries were sequenced on Illumina HiSeq 2000 with 100+100 nt paired-end reads. To avoid cross-contamination, the mother libraries and the child libraries were prepared a month apart and sequenced in separate runs. Each donor had between about 450,000 and 2,100,000 distinct TCR beta clonotypes identified. Naive TCR beta clonotypes were estimated from low-frequency clonotypes matched to each donor's FACS-determined naive share, without sorting.

The sample taken for sequencing was blood. The source is a boy between 10 and 17 years old in good health. Recombination connected TRBV5-5 to TRBJ1-2, with a weak D call of TRBD1 (5 bases match). The DNA sequence reads TGTGCCAGCAGCTCCCAGGGAGTGGGTTATGGCTACACCTTC. Translated, it reads CASSSQGVGYGYTF.